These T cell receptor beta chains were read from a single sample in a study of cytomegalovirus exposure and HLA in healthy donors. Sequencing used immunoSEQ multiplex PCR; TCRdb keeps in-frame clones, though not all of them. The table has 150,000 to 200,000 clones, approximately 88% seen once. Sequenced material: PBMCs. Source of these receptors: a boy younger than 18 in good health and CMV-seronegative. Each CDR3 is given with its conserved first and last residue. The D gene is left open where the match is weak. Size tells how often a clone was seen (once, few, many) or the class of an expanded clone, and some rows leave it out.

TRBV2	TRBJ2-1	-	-	CASTTAAYNEQFF	TGTGCCAGCACCACAGCCGCCTACAATGAGCAGTTCTTC
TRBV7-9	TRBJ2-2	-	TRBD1	CASSLEAPGQGFDTGELFF	TGTGCCAGCAGCTTAGAGGCCCCGGGACAGGGGTTCGACACCGGGGAGCTGTTTTTT
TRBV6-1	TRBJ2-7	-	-	CASSERPTINYEQYF	TGTGCCAGCAGTGAGAGACCAACCATTAACTACGAGCAGTACTTC
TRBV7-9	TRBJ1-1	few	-	CASSLGANTEAFF	TGTGCCAGCAGCTTAGGGGCGAACACTGAAGCTTTCTTT
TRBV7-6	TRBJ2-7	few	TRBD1	CASSPTTGTALTYEQYF	TGTGCCAGCAGCCCCACCACCGGGACAGCACTAACCTACGAGCAGTACTTC
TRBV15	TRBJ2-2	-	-	CATSRYQGTGELFF	TGTGCCACCAGCAGATACCAGGGGACCGGGGAGCTGTTTTTT
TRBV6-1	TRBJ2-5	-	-	CASSEARGKAGLETQYF	TGTGCCAGCAGTGAAGCGCGGGGAAAAGCGGGCCTAGAGACCCAGTACTTC
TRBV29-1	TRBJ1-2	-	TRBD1	CSVGQGEGYTF	TGCAGCGTTGGACAGGGGGAAGGCTACACCTTC
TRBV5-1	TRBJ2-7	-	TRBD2	CASSPGRSGTNYEQYF	TGCGCCAGCAGCCCCGGTCGAAGCGGGACGAACTACGAGCAGTACTTC
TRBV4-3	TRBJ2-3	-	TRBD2	CASSRTSGGASSTDTQYF	TGCGCCAGCAGCCGGACTAGCGGGGGGGCTAGTAGCACAGATACGCAGTATTTT
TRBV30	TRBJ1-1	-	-	CAWITAEAFF	TGTGCCTGGATTACGGCTGAAGCTTTCTTT
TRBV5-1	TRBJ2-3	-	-	CASSSGMQNGTQYF	TGCGCCAGCAGCTCCGGGATGCAGAATGGTACGCAGTATTTT
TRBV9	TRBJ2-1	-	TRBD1	CASSVSGGQGVRGEQFF	TGTGCCAGCAGCGTATCCGGCGGACAGGGAGTGAGGGGTGAGCAGTTCTTC
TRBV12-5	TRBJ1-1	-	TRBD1	CASGLEGAMSEAFF	TGTGCTAGTGGTTTGGAGGGGGCAATGTCTGAAGCTTTCTTT
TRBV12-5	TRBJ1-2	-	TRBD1	CASGIAGQGNVFDGYTF	TGTGCTAGTGGTATAGCCGGACAGGGGAATGTCTTCGATGGCTACACCTTC
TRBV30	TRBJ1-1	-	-	CAWSKDSLLNTEAFF	TGTGCCTGGAGCAAAGACAGCCTATTGAACACTGAAGCTTTCTTT
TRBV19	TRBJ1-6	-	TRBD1	CASSKDRGGSPLHF	TGTGCCAGTAGTAAGGACAGGGGGGGATCACCCCTCCACTTT
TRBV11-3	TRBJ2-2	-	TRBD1	CASSFSRTGFPGELFF	TGTGCCAGCAGCTTTAGTAGGACAGGGTTCCCCGGGGAGCTGTTTTTT
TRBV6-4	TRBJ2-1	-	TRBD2	CASSDPATSGVSSEQFF	TGTGCCAGCAGTGACCCGGCGACTAGCGGAGTCTCAAGTGAGCAGTTCTTC
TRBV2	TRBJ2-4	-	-	CASSEAGAGNIQYF	TGTGCCAGCAGTGAAGCGGGAGCGGGAAACATTCAGTACTTC
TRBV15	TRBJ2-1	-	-	CATSRTWPGPQRDEQFF	TGTGCCACCAGCAGAACCTGGCCGGGACCCCAGCGGGATGAGCAGTTCTTC
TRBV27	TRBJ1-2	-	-	CASSLGRVYGYTF	TGTGCCAGCAGTTTGGGCAGAGTCTATGGCTACACCTTC
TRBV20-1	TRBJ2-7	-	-	CSAGAGEQYF	TGCAGTGCTGGAGCGGGCGAGCAGTACTTC
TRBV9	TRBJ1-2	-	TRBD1	CASSVGVTGGYGYTF	TGTGCCAGCAGCGTAGGGGTCACAGGGGGCTATGGCTACACCTTC
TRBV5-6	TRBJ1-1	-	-	CASSLGGRETEAFF	TGTGCCAGCAGCTTGGGGGGGCGCGAAACTGAAGCTTTCTTT
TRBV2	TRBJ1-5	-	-	CASSENSRLIDYSNQPQHF	TGTGCCAGCAGTGAAAACTCCAGGCTCATTGATTATAGCAATCAGCCCCAGCATTTT
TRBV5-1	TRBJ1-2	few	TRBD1	CASSPDRSNYGYTF	TGCGCCAGCAGCCCGGACAGGAGTAACTATGGCTACACCTTC
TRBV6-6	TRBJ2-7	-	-	CASSYQGIPYEQYF	TGTGCCAGCAGTTATCAGGGGATTCCATACGAGCAGTACTTC
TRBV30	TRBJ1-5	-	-	CAWSGSGLGGNQPQHF	TGTGCCTGGAGCGGATCCGGGTTGGGAGGGAATCAGCCCCAGCATTTT
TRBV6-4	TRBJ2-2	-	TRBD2	CASSDSGSGAGELFF	TGTGCCAGCAGTGACTCAGGGAGCGGGGCCGGGGAGCTGTTTTTT
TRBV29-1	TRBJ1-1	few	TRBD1	CSAGTGGSSEAFF	TGCAGCGCCGGGACAGGGGGTTCCTCTGAAGCTTTCTTT
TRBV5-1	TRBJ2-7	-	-	CASSYAGDAYEQYF	TGCGCCAGCAGCTACGCAGGGGATGCCTACGAGCAGTACTTC
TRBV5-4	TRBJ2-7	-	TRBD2	CASSLSPSGRLAEQYF	TGTGCCAGCAGCCTTTCCCCGAGCGGGAGGCTGGCCGAGCAGTACTTC
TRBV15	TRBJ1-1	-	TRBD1	CATSRALDRANTEAFF	TGTGCCACCAGCAGAGCACTAGACAGGGCGAACACTGAAGCTTTCTTT
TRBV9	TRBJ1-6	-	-	CARLILSSYNSPLHF	TGTGCCAGACTGATTTTGAGCTCCTATAATTCACCCCTCCACTTT
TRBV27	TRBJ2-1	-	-	CASSLVPVGTSPLF	TGTGCCAGCAGTTTGGTTCCGGTAGGGACTTCCCCCCTCTTC
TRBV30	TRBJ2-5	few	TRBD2	CAWSTGLLAGETQYF	TGTGCCTGGAGTACGGGATTACTAGCGGGAGAGACCCAGTACTTC
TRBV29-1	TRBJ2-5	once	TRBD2	CSVAGLAEEETQYF	TGCAGCGTTGCGGGACTAGCGGAGGAAGAGACCCAGTACTTC